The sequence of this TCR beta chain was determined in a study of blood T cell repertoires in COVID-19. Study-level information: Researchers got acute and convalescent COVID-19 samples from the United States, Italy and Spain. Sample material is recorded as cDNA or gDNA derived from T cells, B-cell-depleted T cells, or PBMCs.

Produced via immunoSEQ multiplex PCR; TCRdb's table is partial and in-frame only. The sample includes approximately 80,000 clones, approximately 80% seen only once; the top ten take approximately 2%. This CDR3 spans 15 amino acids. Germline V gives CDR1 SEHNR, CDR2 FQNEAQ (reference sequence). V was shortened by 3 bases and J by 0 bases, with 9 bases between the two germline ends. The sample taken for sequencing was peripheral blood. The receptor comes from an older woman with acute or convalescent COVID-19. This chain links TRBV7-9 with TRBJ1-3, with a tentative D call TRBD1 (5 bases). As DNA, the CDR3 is TGTGCCAGCAGCTTTGGACAACTCTCTGGAAACACCATATATTTT. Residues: CASSFGQLSGNTIYF.